The source of this T cell receptor (beta chain) is a study of regulatory T cells in long-lasting Graves disease. Time point reported: persistent/refractory GD, antithyroid drugs over 5 years with positive TRAb. Isolated PBMC RNA provided the starting material for the TCR library. The authors drew 7.5 to 10 milliliters of peripheral blood into EDTA tubes. Both iRepertoire HTBI primers and Arm-PCR of CDR3 regions were used to build the TCR beta libraries. TCRdb reprocessed the multiplex PCR reads with MiXCR, giving one entry per CDR3 protein. The sample consists of hundreds of thousands of distinct CDR3 sequences, less than 25% of them appearing once. With 6 bases removed from V and 4 bases from J, the gap between germline ends came to 12 bases. CDR1 and CDR2 from the germline V gene are MDHEN and SYDVKM. The CDR3 totals 13 residues. Whole-study findings and limits: Among samples with persistent disease, TRBV28, TRBJ1-2 and TRBJ2-5 were favored.

There are many counts of this clonotype. Its antigen is currently unknown. The TCR sequence derives from a female donor with Graves disease. J is TRBJ1-2 and V is TRBV28, with D hard to call. The material sequenced was peripheral blood mononuclear cells (PBMCs), taken when the disease was refractory, from a patient treated with antithyroid drugs. CDR3 region: CASSSPRGYGYTF. The DNA for the CDR3 is TGTGCCAGCAGCTCCCCGAGAGGCTATGGCTACACCTTC.